Here is one T cell receptor beta chain with its context. This CDR3 region has 14 residues. Germline trimming cut 5 bases from V and 2 bases from J; bases unmatched to any gene: 3. Germline lookup yields CDR1 MNHEY and CDR2 SMNVEV (reference sequence). Original analysis: Reference gene primer amplification yielded estimated nucleated cell counts. The data were produced by immunoSEQ multiplex PCR, yet TCRdb's version contains in-frame clones alone and is incomplete. Clone size and V and J calls were adopted from that table, with D and trimming inferred from the DNA. The sample holds approximately 250,000 clones; 83% are singletons and the top ten take around 7.2%. This sample was taken from a study of blood T cell repertoires in COVID-19. Background on the study: The United States, Italy and Spain provided the acute and convalescent COVID-19 samples. Sources were T cells, B-cell-depleted T cells, or PBMCs; the material itself was cDNA or gDNA.

V usage is TRBV27 and J usage is TRBJ2-7, with 10 bases fitting TRBD2. Sequences were obtained from peripheral blood. This sequence originates from a woman in her 50s with acute or convalescent COVID-19. In nucleotides, the CDR3 is TGTGCCAGCAGTCCAGCGGGAGGGGCCTACGAGCAGTACTTC. Translating gives CASSPAGGAYEQYF.